Listed here are 4 T cell receptor beta chains from one sample, sequenced in a study of human CD8 memory T cell subsets. UMI-labeled 5' RACE produced the TCR beta libraries. For each CDR3 protein, TCRdb gives one entry from its re-call of the 5' RACE reads, without DNA. This sample's clone table lists about 5,500 distinct CDR3 sequences. The specimen was CD8+ T cells from PBMCs. Receptors originate from a human donor in good health.

This chain uses TRBV2 with TRBJ2-7. Germline lookup yields CDR1 SNHLY and CDR2 FYNNEI. CDR3 length: 17 amino acids. The CDR3 spells CASSEADVRVGSYEQYF.

This chain uses TRBV5-8 with TRBJ2-3. Germline CDR1 SGHTS, CDR2 YDEGEE. The CDR3 is made up of 13 amino acids. The CDR3 loop reads CASSLWTTDTQYF. The full variable domain, its missing parts supplied by reference TRBV5-8 and TRBJ2-3, is EAGVTQSPTHLIKTRGQQATLRCSPISGHTSVYWYQQALGLGLQFLLWYDEGEERNRGNFPPRFSGRQFPNYSSELNVNALELEDSALYLCASSLWTTDTQYFGPGTRLTVL.

The gene calls are TRBV29-1 and TRBJ2-1; TCRdb gives TRBD1 as the D gene, but with no DNA this cannot be confirmed. Germline CDR1 SQVTM, CDR2 ANQGSEA. This CDR3 spans 16 amino acids. CDR3 amino acids: CSVGGVGRVSLNEQFF.

According to its frequency, this clonotype is medium-sized. The chain couples TRBV4-2 to TRBJ2-1; TCRdb selects TRBD1, and the lack of DNA leaves this call unchecked. Germline V gene data show CDR1 as LGHNA and CDR2 as YNFKEQ. The length of the CDR3 is 12 residues. The CDR3 sequence: CASSLRGDEQFF.